Given below is one TCR beta chain in context. Using the 5' RACE reads, TCRdb records one entry per CDR3 protein without DNA. The sample data list 400,000 to 500,000 distinct CDR3 sequences. These data originate in a study of T cells expressing NK-cell markers. CDR3 length: 16 amino acids. Germline V gene data show CDR1 as SGHRS and CDR2 as YFSETQ. V and J are TRBV5-1 and TRBJ2-7; TCRdb calls TRBD1, which cannot be checked without DNA. The TCR originated in a woman aged 18-69 years in good health. The sequenced sample consisted of blood T cells: a sorted CD56 or NKG2C T cell subset, CD4+ or CD8+ T cells, or bulk PBMC T cells (not recorded which). The CDR3 is CASSLGGGDGAYEQYF. Combining the CDR3 with reference TRBV5-1 and TRBJ2-7 gives the whole variable domain KAGVTQTPRYLIKTRGQQVTLSCSPISGHRSVSWYQQTPGQGLQFLFEYFSETQRNKGNFPGRFSGRQFSNSRSEMNVSTLELGDSALYLCASSLGGGDGAYEQYFGPGTRLTVT.